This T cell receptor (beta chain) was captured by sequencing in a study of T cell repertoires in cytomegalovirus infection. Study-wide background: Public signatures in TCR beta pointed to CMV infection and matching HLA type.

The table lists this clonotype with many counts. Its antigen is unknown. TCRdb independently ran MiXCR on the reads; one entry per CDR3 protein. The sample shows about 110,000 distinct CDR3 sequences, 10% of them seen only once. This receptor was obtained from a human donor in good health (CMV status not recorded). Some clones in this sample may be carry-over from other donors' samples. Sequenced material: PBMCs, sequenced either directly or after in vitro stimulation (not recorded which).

DNA of the CDR3: TGTGCCAGCAGTACCCGGAGCCCGACTGGGGCCTACGAGCAGTACTTC. It encodes CASSTRSPTGAYEQYF. This chain connects TRBV27 to TRBJ2-7; D not certain. The ends were cut back, 5 bases at V and 2 bases at J, with 19 bases in the middle. Germline V gene lookup returns CDR1 MNHEY and CDR2 SMNVEV (reference sequence). The CDR3 contains 16 residues.